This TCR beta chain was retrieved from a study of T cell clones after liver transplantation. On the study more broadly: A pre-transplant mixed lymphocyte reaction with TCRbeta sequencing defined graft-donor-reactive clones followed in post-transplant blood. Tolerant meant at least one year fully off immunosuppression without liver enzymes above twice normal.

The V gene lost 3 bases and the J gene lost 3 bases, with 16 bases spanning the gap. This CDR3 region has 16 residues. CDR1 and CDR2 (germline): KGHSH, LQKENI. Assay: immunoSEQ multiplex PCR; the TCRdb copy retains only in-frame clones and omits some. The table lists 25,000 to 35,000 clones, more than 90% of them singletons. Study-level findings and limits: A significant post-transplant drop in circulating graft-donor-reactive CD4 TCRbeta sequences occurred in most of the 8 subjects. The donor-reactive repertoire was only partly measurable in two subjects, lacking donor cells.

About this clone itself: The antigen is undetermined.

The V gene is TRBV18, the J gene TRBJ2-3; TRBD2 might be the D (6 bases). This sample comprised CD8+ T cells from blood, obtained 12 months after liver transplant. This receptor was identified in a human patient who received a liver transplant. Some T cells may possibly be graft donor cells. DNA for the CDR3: TGTGCCAGCTCACCCCCCGGAGGGAGCGTAACAGATACGCAGTATTTT. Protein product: CASSPPGGSVTDTQYF.